This T cell receptor beta chain is from a study of T cell repertoires and leukemia-associated antigens (dated 2019 in TCRdb). Describing the broader study: Per sample, about 5.1 to 7 million read pairs and about 3 to 5.0 million effective reads were obtained, for some 16 million effective reads in total. Using in vitro peptide stimulation of healthy T cells, the study sought to determine the antigen recognized by a TCR Vbeta21 clone earlier detected in CML patients. General conclusions and limits of the study: The antigen specificity and function of the expanded clones were not directly tested, and further investigation of both was required. No significant differences among the four groups were observed in the numbers of Vbeta genes (approximately 60), Jbeta genes (more than 12), VDJ rearrangements, or unique CDR3s.

CDR1 WNHNN and CDR2 SYGVQD were looked up in the germline V gene (reference sequence). The CDR3 covers 13 residues, taking in both the cysteine and the phenylalanine. The retained sequence is limited to the CDR3, 39 bases, with the frame set at the first base. Total RNA was extracted from the cultured T cells with TRIzol reagent. 5' rapid amplification of cDNA ends (5'RACE) was used to amplify TCRbeta libraries from RNA. Library concentration and integrity were checked with Qubit, an Agilent instrument, and quantitative PCR before sequencing. Sequencing of qualified libraries was performed on Illumina HiSeq or MiSeq by a commercial service provider. The authors processed their data as follows. TCR sequences in each sample were identified using MiXCR version 1.8.2. For a clone to count as qualified, its CDR3 had to be longer than four amino acids, its nucleotide length had to be in-frame, and the clone could not contain a stop codon. A read counted as effective if the read contained the complete CDR3 structure. RT-PCR with 24 Vbeta primers, GeneScan spectratyping, and Sanger sequencing were used to validate expanded clones. TCRdb redid the processing of the public reads, applying fastp at Q25 and MiXCR, and retained in-frame beta chains. Merged by CDR3 protein, the rows form single entries marked with the most common genes and DNA. These V and J calls derive from TCRdb rather than the authors' analysis. For this sample the table gives roughly 13,000 distinct CDR3 sequences, of which 35% to 45% were detected only once. Around 8.8% of the sample rests with the top ten.

As a first step, CD3+ T cells were rested overnight at roughly 2.5 million cells/mL in RPMI 1640 lacking fetal bovine serum. MACS immunomagnetic beads were used according to the manufacturer's instructions to isolate CD3+ T cells from PBMCs. With respect to this clonotype: Its binding antigen is unknown. Germline is not matched at one junction end, which may reflect a read error.

The rearrangement joined TRBV10-1 to TRBJ2-4, with TRBD2 as a weak D call on 5 bases. This receptor was taken from a female donor in good health. The sample taken for sequencing was CD3+ T cells sorted from blood and cultured. The DNA reads TGCGCCAGCAGTCGGCTAGCCAAAAACATTCAGTGCTTC. Translation gives CASSRLAKNIQCF.